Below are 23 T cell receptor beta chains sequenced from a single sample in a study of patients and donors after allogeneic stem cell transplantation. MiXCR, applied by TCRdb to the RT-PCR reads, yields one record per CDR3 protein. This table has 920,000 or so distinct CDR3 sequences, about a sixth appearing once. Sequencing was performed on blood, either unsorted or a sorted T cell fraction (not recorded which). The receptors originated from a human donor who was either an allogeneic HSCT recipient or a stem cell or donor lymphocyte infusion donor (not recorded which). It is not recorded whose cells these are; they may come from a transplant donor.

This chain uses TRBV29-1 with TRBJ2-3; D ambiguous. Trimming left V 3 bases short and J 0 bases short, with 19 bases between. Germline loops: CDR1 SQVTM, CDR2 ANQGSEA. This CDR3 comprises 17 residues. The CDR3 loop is CSVDGLDDTSSTDTQYF. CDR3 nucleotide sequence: TGCAGCGTTGATGGGCTGGATGATACTTCGAGCACAGATACGCAGTATTTT.

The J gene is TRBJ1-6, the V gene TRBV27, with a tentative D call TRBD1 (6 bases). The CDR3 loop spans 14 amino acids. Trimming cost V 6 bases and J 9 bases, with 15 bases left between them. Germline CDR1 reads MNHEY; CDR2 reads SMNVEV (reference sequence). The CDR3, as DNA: TGTGCCAGCAGACGAACAGGGACCGGTTCACCCCTCCACTTT. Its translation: CASRRTGTGSPLHF.

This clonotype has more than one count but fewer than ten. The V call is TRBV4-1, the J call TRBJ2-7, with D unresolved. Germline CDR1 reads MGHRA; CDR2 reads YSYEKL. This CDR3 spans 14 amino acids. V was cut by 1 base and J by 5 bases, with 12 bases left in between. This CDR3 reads CASSQGGSWDEQYF. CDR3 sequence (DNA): TGCGCCAGCAGCCAAGGTGGTTCTTGGGACGAGCAGTACTTC.

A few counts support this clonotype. The CDR3 DNA reads TGTGCCACCAGTGATTTTGGGGATAGCGAGCAGTACTTC. It codes for CATSDFGDSEQYF. The chain couples TRBV24-1 to TRBJ2-7; D uncertain. Between the trimmed V and J ends, which lost 1 base and 6 bases, there was a span of 9 bases. This CDR3 spans 13 amino acids. In germline, CDR1 is KGHDR, CDR2 SFDVKD.

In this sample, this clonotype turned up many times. The chain's CDR3 is CASSREAAGNTIYF. The CDR3 DNA reads TGTGCCAGCAGTCGGGAGGCAGCTGGAAACACCATATATTTT. This rearrangement joins TRBV12-3 or TRBV12-4 to TRBJ1-3; D is uncertain. The CDR3 totals 14 residues. Trimming cost V 5 bases and J 2 bases, with 10 bases left between them.

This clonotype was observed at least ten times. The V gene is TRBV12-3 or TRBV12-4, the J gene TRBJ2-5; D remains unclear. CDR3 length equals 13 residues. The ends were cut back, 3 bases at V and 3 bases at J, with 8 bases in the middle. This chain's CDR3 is CASSFSRKETQYF. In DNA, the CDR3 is TGTGCCAGCAGTTTTTCCAGGAAAGAGACCCAGTACTTC.

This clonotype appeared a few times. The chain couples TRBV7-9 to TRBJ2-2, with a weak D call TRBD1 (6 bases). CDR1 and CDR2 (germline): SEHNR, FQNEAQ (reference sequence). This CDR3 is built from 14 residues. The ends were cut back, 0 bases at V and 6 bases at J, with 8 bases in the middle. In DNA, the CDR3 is TGTGCCAGCAGCTTAGCCACAGGGTCCGGGGAGCTGTTTTTT. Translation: CASSLATGSGELFF.

The CDR3 nucleotides are TGCGCCAGCAGCCAACACGGAACAGGGGATGGCTACACCTTC. Its translation is CASSQHGTGDGYTF. The chain joins TRBV4-1 to TRBJ1-2, with TRBD1 matching over 7 bases. The CDR3 loop spans 14 amino acids. CDR1 is MGHRA and CDR2 is YSYEKL in the germline V gene. Trimming at V came to 2 bases and at J to 6 bases, leaving 6 bases not matched to a gene.

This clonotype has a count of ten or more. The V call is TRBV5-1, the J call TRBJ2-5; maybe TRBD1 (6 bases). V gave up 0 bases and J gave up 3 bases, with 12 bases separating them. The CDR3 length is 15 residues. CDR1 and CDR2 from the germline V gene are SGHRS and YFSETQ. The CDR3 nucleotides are TGCGCCAGCAGCTTGGAGGGGACACTAAAAGAGACCCAGTACTTC. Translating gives CASSLEGTLKETQYF.

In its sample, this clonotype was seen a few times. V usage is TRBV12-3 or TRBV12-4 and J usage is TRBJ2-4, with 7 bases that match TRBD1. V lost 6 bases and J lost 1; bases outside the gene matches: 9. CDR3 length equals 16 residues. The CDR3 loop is CASSPETGKAKNIQYF. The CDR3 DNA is TGTGCCAGCAGCCCGGAGACAGGGAAGGCCAAAAACATTCAGTACTTC.

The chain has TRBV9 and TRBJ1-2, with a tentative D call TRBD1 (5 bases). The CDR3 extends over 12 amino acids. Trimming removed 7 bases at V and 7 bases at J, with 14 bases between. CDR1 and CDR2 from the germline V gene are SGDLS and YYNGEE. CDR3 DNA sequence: TGTGCCAGCGGGGGGGAACGTCTTGGCTACACCTTC. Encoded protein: CASGGERLGYTF.

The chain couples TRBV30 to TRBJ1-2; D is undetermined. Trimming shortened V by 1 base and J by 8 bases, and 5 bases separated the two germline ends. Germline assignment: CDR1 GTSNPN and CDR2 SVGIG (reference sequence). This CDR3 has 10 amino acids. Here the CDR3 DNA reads TGTGCCTGGAGTGCGGCAGGCTACACCTTC. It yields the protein CAWSAAGYTF.

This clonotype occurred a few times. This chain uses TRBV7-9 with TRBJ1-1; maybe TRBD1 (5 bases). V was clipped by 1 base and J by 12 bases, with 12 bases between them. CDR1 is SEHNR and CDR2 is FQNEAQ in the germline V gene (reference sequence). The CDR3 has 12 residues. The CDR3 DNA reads TGTGCCAGCAGCTTAGAGGGACTTCAAACTTTCTTT. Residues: CASSLEGLQTFF.

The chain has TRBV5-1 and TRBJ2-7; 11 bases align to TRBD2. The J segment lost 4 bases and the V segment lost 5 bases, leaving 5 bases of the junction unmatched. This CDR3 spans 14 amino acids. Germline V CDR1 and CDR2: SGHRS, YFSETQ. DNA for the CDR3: TGCGCCAGCAGTGCGGGACTAGCGGTATACGAGCAGTACTTC. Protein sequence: CASSAGLAVYEQYF.

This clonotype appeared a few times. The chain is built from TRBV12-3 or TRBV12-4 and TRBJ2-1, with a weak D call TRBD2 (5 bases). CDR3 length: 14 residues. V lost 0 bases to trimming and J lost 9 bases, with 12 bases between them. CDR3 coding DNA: TGTGCCAGCAGTTTAGCGCGGGCCGACGTTGAGCAGTTCTTC. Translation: CASSLARADVEQFF.

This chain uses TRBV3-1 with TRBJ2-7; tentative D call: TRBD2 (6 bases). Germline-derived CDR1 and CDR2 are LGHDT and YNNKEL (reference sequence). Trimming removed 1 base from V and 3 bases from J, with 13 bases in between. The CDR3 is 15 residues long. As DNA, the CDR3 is TGTGCCAGCAGCCAAGTCGCGGGACGGGTCTACGAGCAGTACTTC. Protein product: CASSQVAGRVYEQYF.

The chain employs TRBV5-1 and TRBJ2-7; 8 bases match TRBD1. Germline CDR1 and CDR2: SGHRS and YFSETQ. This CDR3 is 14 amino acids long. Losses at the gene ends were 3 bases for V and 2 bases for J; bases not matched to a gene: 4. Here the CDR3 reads CASSSQDRAYEQYF. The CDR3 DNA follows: TGCGCCAGCAGCTCCCAGGACAGGGCCTACGAGCAGTACTTC.

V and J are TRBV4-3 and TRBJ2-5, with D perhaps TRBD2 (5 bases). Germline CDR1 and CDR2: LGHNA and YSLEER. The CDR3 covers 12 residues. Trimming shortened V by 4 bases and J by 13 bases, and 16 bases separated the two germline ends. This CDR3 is CASSRLSGALYF. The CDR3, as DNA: TGCGCCAGCAGCCGACTATCTGGCGCTTTGTACTTC.

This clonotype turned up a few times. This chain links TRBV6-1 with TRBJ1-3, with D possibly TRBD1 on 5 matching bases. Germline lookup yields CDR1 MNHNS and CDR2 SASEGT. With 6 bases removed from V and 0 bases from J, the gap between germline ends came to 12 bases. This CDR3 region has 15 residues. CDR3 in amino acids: CASRWDGSSGNTIYF. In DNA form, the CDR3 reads TGTGCCAGCAGATGGGACGGGAGCTCTGGAAACACCATATATTTT.

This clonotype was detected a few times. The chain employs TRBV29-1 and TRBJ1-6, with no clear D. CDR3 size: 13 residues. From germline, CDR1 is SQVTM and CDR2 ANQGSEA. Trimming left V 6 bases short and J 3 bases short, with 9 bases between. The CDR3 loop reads CSVRQDYNSPLHF. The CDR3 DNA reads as TGCAGCGTCCGGCAGGACTATAATTCACCCCTCCACTTT.

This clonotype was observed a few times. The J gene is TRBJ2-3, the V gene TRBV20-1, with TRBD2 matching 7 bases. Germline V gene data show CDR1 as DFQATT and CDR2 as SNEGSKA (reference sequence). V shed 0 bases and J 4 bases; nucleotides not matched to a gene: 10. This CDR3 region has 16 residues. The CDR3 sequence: CSARDMGGVFADTQYF. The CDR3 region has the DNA TGCAGTGCTAGAGATATGGGAGGGGTCTTCGCAGATACGCAGTATTTT.

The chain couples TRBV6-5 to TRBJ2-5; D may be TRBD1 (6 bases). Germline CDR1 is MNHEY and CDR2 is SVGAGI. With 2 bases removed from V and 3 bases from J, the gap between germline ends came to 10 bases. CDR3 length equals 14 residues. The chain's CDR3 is CASSYQGQEETQYF. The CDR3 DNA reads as TGTGCCAGCAGTTACCAGGGACAAGAAGAGACCCAGTACTTC.

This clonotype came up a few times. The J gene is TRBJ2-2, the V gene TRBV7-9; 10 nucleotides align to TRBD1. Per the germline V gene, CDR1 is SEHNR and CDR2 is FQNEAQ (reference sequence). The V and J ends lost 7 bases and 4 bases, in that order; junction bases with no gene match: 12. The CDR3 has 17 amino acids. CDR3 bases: TGTGCCAGCACCCACGCCGCGGGACAGGGGAGCACCGGGGAGCTGTTTTTT. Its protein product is CASTHAAGQGSTGELFF.